The following is a T cell receptor (beta chain) sequence with its context. It lacks a known antigen. No much larger clonotype is one base removed from it; base qualities were not supplied. TCRbeta CDR3 regions were amplified from genomic DNA by means of the immunoSEQ Assay, a bias-controlled multiplex PCR. The authors' pipeline ran thus. The number of nucleated cells in each sample was estimated by amplification of reference gene primers within the assay. To quantify the absolute abundance of each unique TCRbeta CDR3 rearrangement, sequence reads were collapsed and filtered. For each sample, productive Simpson clonality was calculated by taking the square root of Simpson's diversity index across productive rearrangements. TCRdb took this table from immuneACCESS and kept in-frame rearrangements with V and J called. Such tables lack part of the clones; where checked against another copy, unresolved V genes explain under half of the gap, and the rest is unexplained. The V and J calls and clone size are taken from that table; D and trimming were inferred from the DNA. This sample has approximately 290,000 clones in its table, and over 75% of those were observed once. Approximately 12% of the sample is held by the ten biggest clonotypes.

This specimen comes from a study of blood T cell repertoires in COVID-19 (dated by TCRdb to about 2020). Regarding the research as a whole: Samples from collaborators originated in the United States, Italy and Spain and spanned both the acute and convalescent phases of COVID-19. The material from the prospective study consisted of cDNA or gDNA derived from T cells, B-cell-depleted T cells, or PBMCs. Subjects who had been exposed to COVID-19, were actively infected with it, or had recovered from it provided the deeply sampled blood TCRbeta repertoires that made up the dataset. The repertoires were released in a freely available public database intended as a resource for research on the immune response to SARS-CoV-2. The samples were drawn from the first 160 participants of the ongoing ImmuneRACE study and from over 950 subjects provided by 6 global collaborators. A de-identified subject ID, COVID-19 status, age in years and sex were almost always included in the sample metadata. Where available, HLA class I and class II types were obtained from metadata supplied by the sample provider rather than from assay-based typing.

Study-level results and caveats: The quantity of clinical and demographic metadata differed by source and by participant and was supplied without curation.

Whole blood was collected in K2EDTA tubes by collaborating institutions according to the institutions' own protocols. For TCRbeta analysis, collaborators shipped samples in one of three forms: frozen whole blood, isolated PBMCs, or DNA extracted from either of those sample types. The source material was peripheral blood. The receptor was derived from a woman aged 60 to 75 with acute or convalescent COVID-19.

The DNA reads as follows: TGTGCCAGCAGCCGACTCGGGTTCGGAAACACCATATATTTT. Translated, it gives CASSRLGFGNTIYF. The sequence joins TRBV7-8 to TRBJ1-3; the D gene assignment is ambiguous. The trim is 5 bases for V and 4 bases for J, with a gap of 12 bases between the germline ends. CDR1 SGHVS and CDR2 FQNEAQ were looked up in the germline V gene. Including the terminal cysteine and phenylalanine, the CDR3 comprises 14 residues. The DNA shown is the 42-base CDR3, in frame from base 1.